This T cell receptor beta chain was identified during a study of cytomegalovirus exposure and HLA in healthy donors. There are 17 residues in the CDR3. Germline CDR1 reads PRHDT; CDR2 reads FYEKMQ (reference sequence). General study points: Upon later analysis, TCR association rates were observed to vary by HLA locus, being highest for DRB1 and lowest for HLA-C. Being productive about 87% or about 30% of the time was typical of most TCR beta V segments in an earlier analysis. Accurate prediction of HLA-A and HLA-B alleles (for most subjects) was reportedly achieved from TCR beta sequences.

This clone showed up just once. What it binds is unknown. The junction does not match germline at one end; this may be a read error. 60 Vbeta and 13 Jbeta primers were used in PCR. Assay: immunoSEQ multiplex PCR; the TCRdb copy retains only in-frame clones and omits some. In the table there are 100,000 to 150,000 clones, roughly 70% of which are singletons. Input material: PBMCs. The chain carries TRBV13 and TRBJ2-4, with 9 bases that match TRBD1. The receptor's source is a woman in her forties or fifties in good health and CMV-seropositive. CDR3 in amino acids: CASTLTGGSRTWNIQYF. CDR3 in DNA: TGTGCCAGCACCTTAACAGGGGGCAGTCGGACATGGAACATTCAGTACTTC.